Detailed here is one T cell receptor (beta chain). Its antigen remains unknown. The data belong to a study of blood T cells in healthy people across ages. General study results and limits: Across samples, TCR beta diversity tracked strongly with naive T cell percentage. Diversity figures based on one million T cells were deemed too low.

Germline lookup yields CDR1 SGHRS and CDR2 YFSETQ. V was clipped by 1 base and J by 4 bases, with 11 bases between them. This CDR3 is built from 14 residues. Then a second PCR, running about 6 to 11 cycles, was carried out with a sample-barcoded 5' primer and a J-beta primer mix. TCRdb re-called the 5' RACE reads with MiXCR, one entry per CDR3 protein. This sample has around 1,800,000 distinct CDR3 sequences; around 40% occur once, and the top ten carry approximately 22%. This sequence joins TRBV5-1 and TRBJ1-2; tentative D call: TRBD1 (5 bases). The sequencing sample was made of blood. The TCR comes from a human donor in good health. The CDR3 is CASSLLGDAYGYTF. In DNA form, the CDR3 reads TGCGCCAGCAGCTTGTTAGGGGACGCCTATGGCTACACCTTC.